This T cell receptor (beta chain) was sequenced in a study of T cell responses to AZD1222 COVID-19 vaccine. Sequencing used immunoSEQ multiplex PCR; TCRdb keeps in-frame clones, though not all of them. The table shows around 170,000 clones, with just over 85% occurring only once. Germline V lookup: CDR1 MNHNS, CDR2 SASEGT. The length of the CDR3 is 15 residues. Losses at the gene ends were 3 bases for V and 5 bases for J; bases not matched to a gene: 4. The TCR sequence derives from an adult who received the AZD1222 COVID-19 vaccine. This rearrangement joins TRBV6-1 to TRBJ2-1, with 10 nucleotides matching TRBD2. Specimen: peripheral blood, collected 28 days after the second AZD1222 dose. In DNA, the CDR3 is TGTGCCAGCAGTGAGGCTAGCGGGGGTAACAATGAGCAGTTCTTC. It yields the protein CASSEASGGNNEQFF.